In this sample, the clone carrying this T cell receptor beta chain turned up a few times. In the original workflow: Estimation of nucleated cell counts was performed using reference gene primer amplification. Profiled with immunoSEQ multiplex PCR; TCRdb holds only in-frame clones, not every one. That table gives V, J and clone size, and the DNA gave D and trimming. The sample shows some 60,000 clones, over 85% of them seen only once. Trimming took off 3 bases at V and 4 bases at J, with 9 bases between the two ends. CDR3 length equals 13 residues. The germline V gene encodes CDR1 GTSNPN and CDR2 SVGIG (reference sequence). This record comes from a study of blood T cell repertoires in COVID-19. In the study overall: Italy, Spain and the United States were the sources of the convalescent and acute COVID-19 samples. PBMCs, B-cell-depleted T cells, or T cells provided the cDNA or gDNA that made up the material.

This TCR was recovered from a human donor in a cohort sampled during active COVID-19. The rearrangement uses TRBV30 and TRBJ2-2; maybe TRBD1 (5 bases). The sample taken for sequencing was peripheral blood. CDR3 loop: CAWRATVTGELFF. The CDR3 DNA sequence: TGTGCCTGGAGGGCGACAGTCACCGGGGAGCTGTTTTTT.